This is a list of T cell receptor beta chains from one sample in a study of shared clonotypes between healthy human individuals. Using immunoSEQ multiplex PCR, the repertoire was profiled, and TCRdb retains in-frame clones only, with some absent. The table lists approximately 710,000 clones, about 90% of them singletons. Sequencing input: memory CD8+ T cells from PBMCs. These TCRs come from a man aged 18 to 29 in good health. Some clones in this sample may be carry-over from other donors' samples. The CDR3 runs from the conserved cysteine through the conserved F or W. D genes are given only for firm matches. Clone size, where shown, is once, few, many, or a class for clones that have expanded.

CDR3 DNA	CDR3 protein	D gene	J gene	clone size	V gene
TGCGCCAGCAGCGGCGGACATGTGGAGCAGTTCTTC	CASSGGHVEQFF	NA	TRBJ2-1	NA	TRBV5-1
TGTGCCAGCAGTTACTCCTCGGGGGGTAACACCGGGGAGCTGTTTTTT	CASSYSSGGNTGELFF	TRBD2	TRBJ2-2	NA	TRBV6-5
TGCGCCAGCAGTTTACACAGAACCTACGAGCAGTACTTC	CASSLHRTYEQYF	NA	TRBJ2-7	many	TRBV23-1
TGCGCCAGTATGGACAGGGAATGGAACACCATATATTTT	CASMDREWNTIYF	TRBD1	TRBJ1-3	few	TRBV10-2
TGTGCCAGCAGTTCTCCTAATCTTGAAGGTGGAGGTTACTACGAGCAGTACTTC	CASSSPNLEGGGYYEQYF	NA	TRBJ2-7	NA	TRBV28
TGTGCCAGCAGTCCACAGGGGGCCGGCGATGGCTACACCTTC	CASSPQGAGDGYTF	TRBD1	TRBJ1-2	NA	TRBV27
TGTGCCAGCAGTGACGGGGGCGCAATAAATACGCAGTATTTT	CASSDGGAINTQYF	NA	TRBJ2-3	NA	TRBV6-5
TGTGCCAGCAGTTACGACAAGAACTATGGCTACACCTTC	CASSYDKNYGYTF	NA	TRBJ1-2	NA	TRBV25-1
TGTGCCAGCAGCCAAGACTGGACTGAAGCTTTCTTT	CASSQDWTEAFF	NA	TRBJ1-1	NA	TRBV14
TGTGCCAGCACCCATGAGATCCGGGAGCAGTACTTC	CASTHEIREQYF	NA	TRBJ2-7	NA	TRBV2
TGCGCCAGCAGCTTGGAGAGCCCAGATACGCAGTATTTT	CASSLESPDTQYF	NA	TRBJ2-3	NA	TRBV5-1
TGTGCCAGCAGCTTAAAGGCTAGCGGGTACCAAGAGACCCAGTACTTC	CASSLKASGYQETQYF	TRBD2	TRBJ2-5	NA	TRBV7-9
TGCGCCAGCAGCCTCATCCCCCCCACAGGGGAGGCTTTCTTT	CASSLIPPTGEAFF	TRBD1	TRBJ1-1	NA	TRBV4-1
TGTGCCAGCAGTCACGACGGACAGACCGTAGCCTACGAGCAGTACTTC	CASSHDGQTVAYEQYF	NA	TRBJ2-7	NA	TRBV27
TGTGCCAGTAGTATAGATCTATTTGGGGGGGTGAGCTCCTACAATGAGCAGTTCTTC	CASSIDLFGGVSSYNEQFF	TRBD2	TRBJ2-1	NA	TRBV19
TGCAGCGTCACTTCTCGAGGTGGCTACACCTTC	CSVTSRGGYTF	NA	TRBJ1-2	NA	TRBV29-1
TGTGCCACCAGCAGAGATCCGGCGGTGGAGGGATTCAATGAGCAGTTCTTC	CATSRDPAVEGFNEQFF	NA	TRBJ2-1	NA	TRBV15
TGTGCCAGCAACCCGACTTGGGGGAGAGGGATAAACAATGAGCAGTTCTTC	CASNPTWGRGINNEQFF	NA	TRBJ2-1	NA	TRBV28
TGTGCCAGCAGCGGCCGGGACAGGGGAGGGAATGAGCAGTTCTTC	CASSGRDRGGNEQFF	TRBD1	TRBJ2-1	NA	TRBV9
TGTGCCACCAGCAGAGATGCCAGGGATACGCAGTATTTT	CATSRDARDTQYF	NA	TRBJ2-3	NA	TRBV15
TGCGCCAGCAGCCAAGATTGGGGGGGGCGGGACATTCAGTACTTC	CASSQDWGGRDIQYF	NA	TRBJ2-4	NA	TRBV4-1
TGCGCCAGCAGCCAAGAACCTCCCACCGGGGTTTACGGCAATCAGCCCCAGCATTTT	CASSQEPPTGVYGNQPQHF	NA	TRBJ1-5	NA	TRBV4-1
TGTGCCAGCAGCCGAGATTGGACTAGCGGGGACTACAATGAGCAGTTCTTC	CASSRDWTSGDYNEQFF	TRBD2	TRBJ2-1	NA	TRBV9
TGCGCCAGCAGCCAAGAGGGCGGGAGTGTTGCCGGGGAGCTGTTTTTT	CASSQEGGSVAGELFF	TRBD2	TRBJ2-2	NA	TRBV4-1
TGTGCCAGCAGCCCAAGAGCGAAGCTGGCAGATACGCAGTATTTT	CASSPRAKLADTQYF	NA	TRBJ2-3	NA	TRBV14
TGTGCCAGCAGTTTATACGGCGGACCCACTTCCTACGAGCAGTACTTC	CASSLYGGPTSYEQYF	NA	TRBJ2-7	NA	TRBV27
TGTGCCAGCAGCCCCCGGACTAGCGGGAGGGAAAACACCGGGGAGCTGTTTTTT	CASSPRTSGRENTGELFF	TRBD2	TRBJ2-2	NA	TRBV9
TGTGCCAGCAGCCCAATGCGAGGGGCTGGCTACACCTTC	CASSPMRGAGYTF	NA	TRBJ1-2	NA	TRBV7-8
TGCGCCAGCAGTGAGTTCCAGAGACACGAGCAGTACTTC	CASSEFQRHEQYF	NA	TRBJ2-7	NA	TRBV10-2
TGTGCCAGCAGCCAACGGGCGGGAGGGTACACAGATACGCAGTATTTT	CASSQRAGGYTDTQYF	TRBD2	TRBJ2-3	NA	TRBV4-2
TGTGCCAGTAGTGGATTTTTGCAGGGCGATGAAAAACTGTTTTTT	CASSGFLQGDEKLFF	NA	TRBJ1-4	NA	TRBV19
TGTGCCAGCAGCCCAGTCCCCGCCACGGGAGGGCGGTACGAGCAGTACTTC	CASSPVPATGGRYEQYF	TRBD2	TRBJ2-7	NA	TRBV5-5
TGTGCCAGCAGGTACTACGAGCAGTACTTC	CASRYYEQYF	NA	TRBJ2-7	NA	TRBV6-5
TGTGCCAGCAGCTCAAGCGGGAGTGGGTACTTC	CASSSSGSGYF	TRBD2	TRBJ2-7	NA	TRBV7-9
TGTGCCAGCAGCCAAGGAGCGGGAGGGCCCGAACCTCGCGAGCAGTACTTC	CASSQGAGGPEPREQYF	TRBD2	TRBJ2-7	NA	TRBV4-2
TGTGCCAGCAGTTACTCTTTTGGCACAGCGTCCTACGAGCAGTACTTC	CASSYSFGTASYEQYF	NA	TRBJ2-7	NA	TRBV6-5
TGTGCCAGCAGCCCCGCCGATCAGCCCCAGCATTTT	CASSPADQPQHF	NA	TRBJ1-5	NA	TRBV28
TGTGCCAGCAGTTTTCAGGGGACCGGATACTACACCTTC	CASSFQGTGYYTF	NA	TRBJ1-2	NA	TRBV28
TGTGCCAGCAGCGTTGGTGACAGGGGCTCCTACAATGAGCAGTTCTTC	CASSVGDRGSYNEQFF	TRBD1	TRBJ2-1	NA	TRBV9
TGTGCTAGTGGTTTGGGGACAGGCCACTATGGCTACACCTTC	CASGLGTGHYGYTF	TRBD1	TRBJ1-2	NA	TRBV12-5
TGTGCCAGCAGCTTGGGGCTGGACACCGGGGAGCTGTTTTTT	CASSLGLDTGELFF	NA	TRBJ2-2	NA	TRBV5-6
TGCGCCAGCAGCCCGGAGGTCAGGGGTGCCAAAAACATTCAGTACTTC	CASSPEVRGAKNIQYF	NA	TRBJ2-4	NA	TRBV5-1
TGCGCCAGCAGCCAACTAGCGGGAGGGGGCTACGAGCAGTACTTC	CASSQLAGGGYEQYF	TRBD2	TRBJ2-7	NA	TRBV4-1